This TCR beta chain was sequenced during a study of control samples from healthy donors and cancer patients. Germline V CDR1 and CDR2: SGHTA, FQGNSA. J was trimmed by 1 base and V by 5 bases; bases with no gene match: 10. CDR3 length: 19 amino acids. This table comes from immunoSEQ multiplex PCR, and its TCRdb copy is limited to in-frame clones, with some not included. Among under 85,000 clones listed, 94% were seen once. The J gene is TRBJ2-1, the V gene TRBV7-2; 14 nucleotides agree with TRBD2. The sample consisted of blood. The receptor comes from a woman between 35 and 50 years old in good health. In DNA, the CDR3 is TGTGCCAGCAGCCCTAGGACTAGCGGGGGGAAAGGGTCCTACAATGAGCAGTTCTTC. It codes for CASSPRTSGGKGSYNEQFF.